Shown below are 27 T cell receptor beta chains from a single sample sequenced in a study of cytomegalovirus exposure and HLA in healthy donors. PCR employed 60 Vbeta and 13 Jbeta primers. The data were produced by immunoSEQ multiplex PCR, yet TCRdb's version contains in-frame clones alone and is incomplete. The sample shows roughly 100,000 clones, roughly 85% of them seen only once. Sequenced sample: PBMCs. The receptor source for this set is a middle-aged man in good health and CMV-seronegative.

The sample holds one count of this clone. The chain links TRBV27 to TRBJ2-7; TRBD2 matches 13 bases. J gave up 4 bases and V 7 bases, and 4 bases lay outside the gene matches. CDR1 and CDR2 from the germline V gene are MNHEY and SMNVEV (reference sequence). This CDR3 contains 14 residues. The CDR3 loop reads CASTTSGGAYEQYF. The CDR3, as DNA: TGTGCCAGCACTACTAGCGGGGGGGCGTACGAGCAGTACTTC.

V and J are TRBV7-2 and TRBJ2-7; 9 bases fit TRBD2. J was trimmed by 2 bases and V by 5 bases; bases with no gene match: 7. The CDR3 runs to 15 residues. Germline V gene sequence: CDR1 SGHTA, CDR2 FQGNSA. CDR3 residues: CASSLSIAGAYEQYF. In DNA form, the CDR3 reads TGTGCCAGCAGCCTATCAATAGCGGGGGCCTACGAGCAGTACTTC.

The V and J genes are TRBV11-2 and TRBJ2-5; unclear D gene. The germline V and J ends were trimmed by 0 bases and 2 bases, with 7 bases remaining between them. Germline CDR1 SGHAT, CDR2 FQNNGV. The CDR3 has 14 amino acids. CDR3 in amino acids: CASSLDGRQETQYF. The CDR3 DNA reads TGTGCCAGCAGCTTAGATGGCAGACAAGAGACCCAGTACTTC.

The V gene is TRBV7-2, the J gene TRBJ2-3; the match to TRBD2 covers 9 bases. Germline-derived CDR1 and CDR2 are SGHTA and FQGNSA. Trimming took 3 bases from V and 8 from J; bases not matched to a gene: 9. There are 15 residues in the CDR3. The CDR3 DNA reads TGTGCCAGCAGCTTTCGCCTAGCGGGGCCAGCTACGCAGTATTTT. As protein: CASSFRLAGPATQYF.

The rearrangement links TRBV18 to TRBJ2-2; tentative D call: TRBD2 (6 bases). There are 15 residues in the CDR3. CDR1 is KGHSH and CDR2 is LQKENI in the germline V gene. V was shortened by 2 bases and J by 1 base, with 8 bases between the two germline ends. The CDR3 nucleotides read TGTGCCAGCTCACCAGGAGCGGGGAACACCGGGGAGCTGTTTTTT. As protein: CASSPGAGNTGELFF.

This sequence joins TRBV2 and TRBJ2-2; D might be TRBD2 (6 bases). The germline gives CDR1 SNHLY, CDR2 FYNNEI. The V gene lost 4 bases and the J gene lost 4 bases, with 13 bases spanning the gap. The CDR3 runs to 15 residues. Written as DNA, the CDR3 is TGTGCCAGCAGTGGGGACTCCGGACGCACCGGGGAGCTGTTTTTT. This translates into CASSGDSGRTGELFF.

The CDR3 region is CASSIGQNTEAFF. The CDR3 DNA reads as TGTGCCAGTAGTATAGGGCAGAACACTGAAGCTTTCTTT. The chain has TRBV19 and TRBJ1-1; no firm D call. CDR1 is LNHDA and CDR2 is SQIVND in the germline V gene (reference sequence). The CDR3 is 13 amino acids. Trimming cost V 1 base and J 1 base, with 4 bases left between them.

This clone was observed a few times. This rearrangement joins TRBV13 to TRBJ1-6; D remains unclear. The CDR3 contains 16 residues. Trimming pared 3 bases from V and 7 bases from J, leaving 16 bases between. Germline V gene sequence: CDR1 PRHDT, CDR2 FYEKMQ (reference sequence). The CDR3 DNA is TGTGCCAGCAGCTTTTGGGGTGTAGAGGGAAATTCACCCCTCCACTTT. It codes for CASSFWGVEGNSPLHF.

The chain uses TRBV7-6 and TRBJ1-2; the match to TRBD1 covers 7 bases. CDR1 and CDR2 (germline): SGHVS, FNYEAQ. This CDR3 has 13 residues. J was trimmed by 8 bases and V by 1 base; bases with no gene match: 4. This CDR3 is CASSLGPRGGYTF. CDR3 nucleotide sequence: TGTGCCAGCAGCTTAGGACCCAGGGGGGGCTACACCTTC.

This clone was seen more than once but under ten times. V and J are TRBV19 and TRBJ2-7, with TRBD2 matching 12 bases. This CDR3 contains 15 residues. Looked up from germline, CDR1 is LNHDA and CDR2 is SQIVND (reference sequence). V trimming: 3 bases; J trimming: 4 bases; junction bases outside the gene matches: 4. The CDR3: CASSINGLAGYEQYF. As DNA, the CDR3 is TGTGCCAGTAGTATTAACGGACTAGCGGGATACGAGCAGTACTTC.

The chain combines TRBV19 with TRBJ1-1; D gene ambiguous. The CDR3 runs 14 residues. Germline V gene sequence: CDR1 LNHDA, CDR2 SQIVND (reference sequence). Between the trimmed V and J ends, which lost 1 base and 5 bases, there was a span of 11 bases. CDR3 loop: CASSIALRGTEAFF. The CDR3 DNA is TGTGCCAGTAGTATAGCTCTTCGGGGAACTGAAGCTTTCTTT.

The rearrangement links TRBV5-1 to TRBJ2-5; a possible D gene is TRBD1 (6 bases). The V and J ends lost 5 bases and 4 bases respectively, with 15 bases between them. The CDR3 spans 14 residues. CDR1 and CDR2 from the germline V gene are SGHRS and YFSETQ. For the CDR3, the DNA is TGCGCCAGCAGTCTACAGGGAGAGGGAGAGACCCAGTACTTC. Protein product: CASSLQGEGETQYF.

The chain's CDR3 is CASSLALLARTQETQYF. The DNA for the CDR3 is TGTGCCAGCAGCTTGGCCTTGTTAGCGAGGACCCAAGAGACCCAGTACTTC. The V and J genes are TRBV5-6 and TRBJ2-5, with D possibly matching TRBD2 (5 bases). V was cut by 0 bases and J by 1 base, with 16 bases left in between. The CDR3 has 17 residues. CDR1 SGHDT and CDR2 YYEEEE come from the germline V gene.

This CDR3 reads CASSLAGQGFEQYF. The CDR3 DNA is TGTGCCAGCAGCTTAGCGGGTCAGGGGTTCGAGCAGTACTTC. This sequence joins TRBV7-8 and TRBJ2-7, with D possibly TRBD1 on 6 matching bases. Trimming took off 0 bases at V and 6 bases at J, with 12 bases between the two ends. From germline, CDR1 is SGHVS and CDR2 FQNEAQ. The CDR3 has 14 residues. Based on the CDR3 plus reference TRBV7-8 and TRBJ2-7, the full variable domain is GAGVSQSPRYKVAKRGQDVALRCDPISGHVSLFWYQQALGQGPEFLTYFQNEAQLDKSGLPSDRFFAERPEGSVSTLKIQRTQQEDSAVYLCASSLAGQGFEQYFGPGTRLTVT.

CDR3 nucleotides: TGTGCCTCAAGGGGTTCTGGGGCCAACGTCCTGACTTTC. Protein sequence: CASRGSGANVLTF. This chain joins TRBV15 and TRBJ2-6; TRBD1 is a possible D gene (5 bases). Germline CDR1 is LNHNV and CDR2 is YYDKDF (reference sequence). Between the trimmed V and J ends, which lost 11 bases and 1 base, there was a span of 9 bases. This CDR3 spans 13 amino acids.

The chain combines TRBV6-1 with TRBJ2-2; 7 nucleotides line up with TRBD2. CDR3 length equals 12 residues. Looked up from germline, CDR1 is MNHNS and CDR2 is SASEGT. The ends lost 6 bases at V and 7 bases at J; junction bases unmatched: 2. The CDR3 reads CASRRGVGELFF. The CDR3 nucleotides are TGTGCCAGCAGACGGGGGGTCGGGGAGCTGTTTTTT.

The table lists this clone with a count of one. The chain recombines TRBV5-8 with TRBJ2-1; TRBD2 agrees at 7 bases. The V gene end was trimmed by 0 bases and the J gene end by 5 bases; junction bases not matched to a gene: 14. Germline lookup yields CDR1 SGHTS and CDR2 YDEGEE. This CDR3 is 18 amino acids long. CDR3 loop: CASSLASGQAGRNNEQFF. CDR3 DNA sequence: TGTGCCAGCAGCTTGGCGAGCGGTCAAGCGGGGCGGAACAATGAGCAGTTCTTC.

This chain connects TRBV19 to TRBJ2-5; 8 nucleotides line up with TRBD2. CDR3 size: 19 residues. Germline V gene sequence: CDR1 LNHDA, CDR2 SQIVND (reference sequence). Trimming at V came to 1 base and at J to 0 bases, leaving 13 bases not matched to a gene. CDR3 amino acids: CASSIALLTAGANQETQYF. DNA of the CDR3: TGTGCCAGTAGTATAGCCCTTCTAACAGCGGGGGCAAACCAAGAGACCCAGTACTTC.

The chain joins TRBV14 to TRBJ1-1; D gene uncertain. The CDR3 has 15 residues. V was cut by 5 bases and J by 0 bases, with 13 bases left in between. CDR1 and CDR2 (germline): SGHDN, FVKESK. The CDR3 region has the DNA TGTGCCAGCAGCGAAACCGGGTCGATGAACACTGAAGCTTTCTTT. It codes for CASSETGSMNTEAFF.

In DNA, the CDR3 is TGTGCCAGCAGTGCGGGGGTAACAGATACGCAGTATTTT. Its translation: CASSAGVTDTQYF. The chain combines TRBV2 with TRBJ2-3, with a possible D match to TRBD2 (6 bases). CDR1 is SNHLY and CDR2 is FYNNEI in the germline V gene. CDR3 length: 13 amino acids. Deletions cut 4 bases from V and 3 bases from J, with 8 bases between.

This clone was found once. The genes are TRBV2 and TRBJ2-7; 8 bases are a match to TRBD2. Trimming at V came to 3 bases and at J to 4 bases, leaving 14 bases not matched to a gene. Germline assignment: CDR1 SNHLY and CDR2 FYNNEI. There are 17 residues in the CDR3. The CDR3 is CASSDGGWTSPLYEQYF. The CDR3 nucleotides read TGTGCCAGCAGTGACGGGGGGTGGACTAGCCCCCTTTACGAGCAGTACTTC.

There are a few counts of this clone. The V and J genes are TRBV2 and TRBJ1-4, with no clear D. Between the trimmed V and J ends, which lost 6 bases and 5 bases, there was a span of 16 bases. CDR1 and CDR2 (germline): SNHLY, FYNNEI. CDR3 length: 15 amino acids. CDR3 DNA sequence: TGTGCCAGCAGGGAAACAATGGCGGGAAATGAAAAACTGTTTTTT. The encoded protein is CASRETMAGNEKLFF.

This clone occurred once. The chain recombines TRBV7-9 with TRBJ1-5; D ambiguous. This CDR3 is 15 amino acids long. Looked up from germline, CDR1 is SEHNR and CDR2 is FQNEAQ (reference sequence). V dropped 1 base and J dropped 5 bases, with 12 bases sitting between them. CDR3 DNA sequence: TGTGCCAGCAGCTTAGGCAGGAACAGTTATCAGCCCCAGCATTTT. Translating it yields CASSLGRNSYQPQHF.

V is TRBV4-2 and J is TRBJ1-1, with D possibly TRBD1 on 5 matching bases. The CDR3 length is 14 residues. The V end lost 0 bases, the J end lost 8 bases, and 13 bases lay between the germline ends. Germline CDR1 is LGHNA and CDR2 is YNFKEQ. The CDR3 nucleotides read TGTGCCAGCAGCCAAGATGGGGCAGGACGGGAAGCTTTCTTT. Its protein product is CASSQDGAGREAFF.

This chain connects TRBV7-3 to TRBJ2-7; maybe TRBD1 (6 bases). The V end was cut by 10 bases, the J end by 5 bases, with 24 bases between. Looked up from germline, CDR1 is SGHTA and CDR2 is FQGTGA. The CDR3 spans 15 residues. CDR3 sequence (DNA): TGTGCCACCTACAAGGGGGACCCCGTACCCCACGAGCAGTACTTC. Protein sequence: CATYKGDPVPHEQYF.

There are a few counts of this clone. The gene calls are TRBV11-3 and TRBJ2-1; unclear D gene. Trimming took off 4 bases at V and 6 bases at J, with 7 bases between the two ends. This CDR3 is built from 12 residues. The germline CDR1 and CDR2 sequences are SGHNT and YENEEA. The CDR3 DNA reads as TGTGCCAGCAGCTCCAACGGCAATGAGCAGTTCTTC. Translation gives CASSSNGNEQFF.

The rearrangement links TRBV2 to TRBJ2-7, with D perhaps TRBD1 (5 bases). V shed 3 bases and J shed 7 bases, with 10 bases lying between them. Germline assignment: CDR1 SNHLY and CDR2 FYNNEI. The CDR3 extends over 12 amino acids. The CDR3 DNA reads TGTGCCAGCAGTGACAGGGCTGGTGAGCAGTACTTC. This codes for CASSDRAGEQYF.